The rows below give T cell receptor beta chains drawn from one sample of a study of CD8+ T cells in alopecia areata. Some clones are missing from TCRdb's copy, which holds only in-frame ones; the method was immunoSEQ multiplex PCR. This table has about 120,000 clones, roughly 58% appearing once. The input for sequencing was CD8+ T cells sorted from blood, taken at week 4, from a patient treated with tofacitinib. The source is a human donor with alopecia areata. The CDR3 runs from the conserved cysteine through the conserved F or W. A D gene is named only where the DNA matches it firmly. Expanded clones are given a class, and other clones once, few, many or no size at all.

TRBV30,-,TRBJ1-1,few,CAWGDGQNTEAFF,TGTGCCTGGGGGGACGGCCAGAACACTGAAGCTTTCTTT
TRBV28,-,TRBJ2-1,-,CASRSTTYNEQFF,TGTGCCAGCAGATCCACCACATACAATGAGCAGTTCTTC
TRBV29-1,TRBD1,TRBJ2-7,-,CSVEGGPQGDNEQYF,TGCAGCGTTGAAGGGGGCCCACAGGGGGACAACGAGCAGTACTTC
TRBV4-3,-,TRBJ1-1,-,CASTLGTEAFF,TGCGCCAGCACTTTGGGCACTGAAGCTTTCTTT
TRBV30,TRBD1,TRBJ1-2,few,CAWSGTGGYGYTF,TGTGCCTGGAGCGGGACAGGGGGTTATGGCTACACCTTC
TRBV30,-,TRBJ2-3,once,CAWSGGYRTDTQYF,TGTGCCTGGAGTGGCGGATACCGCACAGATACGCAGTATTTT
TRBV30,-,TRBJ1-1,-,CAWEVGGLTEAFF,TGTGCCTGGGAAGTCGGGGGACTCACTGAAGCTTTCTTT
TRBV29-1,-,TRBJ1-2,few,CSVEEGNGGYTF,TGCAGCGTTGAAGAGGGTAACGGGGGCTACACCTTC
TRBV29-1,-,TRBJ1-1,few,CSVEGQSTEAFF,TGCAGCGTTGAAGGCCAAAGCACTGAAGCTTTCTTT
TRBV13,TRBD1,TRBJ2-1,once,CASSGQGFNEQFF,TGTGCCAGCTCGGGACAGGGATTTAATGAGCAGTTCTTC
TRBV12-5,-,TRBJ2-5,-,CASGFGNQETQYF,TGTGCTAGTGGTTTTGGCAACCAAGAGACCCAGTACTTC
TRBV7-9,TRBD1,TRBJ2-7,-,CATGDRAVF,TGTGCCACCGGGGACAGGGCGGTCTTC